This T cell receptor (beta chain) was captured in a study of T cells after yellow fever vaccination. Overall study: SMART-Seq v4 Ultra Low Input prepared libraries from low-cell fractions.

In its sample, this clonotype was seen many times. Its matching antigen is unknown. In TCRdb, the 5' RACE reads were re-called with MiXCR into one record per CDR3 protein. There are some 160,000 distinct CDR3 sequences in the sample; almost 7% occur only once, and 2.5% lies in the top ten. Overall study results and limits: Compared with primary, the secondary response was weaker and peaked at day 5, not 15.

This sequence was found in a man in his late teens or twenties who received the YFV17D yellow fever vaccine. The input for sequencing was CD4+ T cells sorted from PBMCs, taken 4 to 6 days after the first yellow fever vaccination.

Here the CDR3 DNA reads TGTGCCAGCAGCTTACAGGCTACCCTTGGCGAAGCTTTCTTT. It codes for CASSLQATLGEAFF. The rearrangement links TRBV7-2 to TRBJ1-1, with D uncertain. The CDR3 sequence is 14 residues long. Trimming stripped 2 bases from V and 8 bases from J, with 15 bases between. Germline CDR1 SGHTA, CDR2 FQGNSA.